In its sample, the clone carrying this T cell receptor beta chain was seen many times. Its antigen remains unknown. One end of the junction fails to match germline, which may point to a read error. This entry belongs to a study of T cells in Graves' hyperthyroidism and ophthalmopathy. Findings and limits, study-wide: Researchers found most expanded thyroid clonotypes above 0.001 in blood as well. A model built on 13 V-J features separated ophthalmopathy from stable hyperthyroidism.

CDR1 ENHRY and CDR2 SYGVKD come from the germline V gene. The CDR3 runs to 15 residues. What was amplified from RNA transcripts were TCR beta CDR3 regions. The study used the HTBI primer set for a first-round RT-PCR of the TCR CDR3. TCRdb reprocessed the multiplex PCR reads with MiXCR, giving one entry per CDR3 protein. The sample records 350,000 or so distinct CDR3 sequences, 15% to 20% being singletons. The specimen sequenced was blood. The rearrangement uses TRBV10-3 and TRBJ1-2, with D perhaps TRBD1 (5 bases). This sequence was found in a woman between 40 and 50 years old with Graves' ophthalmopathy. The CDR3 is CATSETRQRDYGYTF. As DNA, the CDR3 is TGTGCCACCAGTGAGACGAGACAGCGGGACTATGGCTACACCTTC.